A selection of T cell receptor beta chains follows, all from one sample in a study of blood T cells in healthy people across ages. TCRdb reprocessed the 5' RACE reads via MiXCR and lists one record per CDR3 protein. The repertoire has around 690,000 distinct CDR3 sequences, about 53% of them found once; the top ten carry over 30%. The source material was blood. The receptors stem from a man aged 60-69 years in good health. Each CDR3 is given with its conserved first and last residue. D genes are given only for firm matches. Rows may omit the clone size; those that give it use once, few, many or a size class.

CDR3 DNA: TGCGCCAGCAGCACCCTAGCGGGGGGGCAGAATGAGCAGTTCTTC; CDR3 protein: CASSTLAGGQNEQFF; clone size: once; V gene: TRBV5-1; D gene: TRBD2; J gene: TRBJ2-1
CDR3 DNA: TGTGCCAGCAGCTCCATTCGCCGGCGTCAAGAGACCCAGTACTTC; CDR3 protein: CASSSIRRRQETQYF; clone size: -; V gene: TRBV13; D gene: -; J gene: TRBJ2-5
CDR3 DNA: TGTGCCAGCAGCCCCGGGGGGAGTCGGGCTGAGACCCAGTACTTC; CDR3 protein: CASSPGGSRAETQYF; clone size: -; V gene: TRBV9; D gene: TRBD2; J gene: TRBJ2-5
CDR3 DNA: TGTGCCACCAGTGGACGACAGGGGGCTAGCACAGATACGCAGTATTTT; CDR3 protein: CATSGRQGASTDTQYF; clone size: -; V gene: TRBV24-1; D gene: TRBD1; J gene: TRBJ2-3
CDR3 DNA: TGTGCCAGCGGTTACTCCGGGACTAGCGGCTACGAGCAGTACTTC; CDR3 protein: CASGYSGTSGYEQYF; clone size: -; V gene: TRBV6-2/TRBV6-3; D gene: TRBD2; J gene: TRBJ2-7
CDR3 DNA: TGTGCCAGCAGCCCTCGGGACGGCTCAACTAATGAAAAACTGTTTTTT; CDR3 protein: CASSPRDGSTNEKLFF; clone size: -; V gene: TRBV3-1; D gene: -; J gene: TRBJ1-4
CDR3 DNA: TGTGCCAGCAGTGGGTTCGGGACGGGCCCTACCTACTCCTACGAGCAGTACTTC; CDR3 protein: CASSGFGTGPTYSYEQYF; clone size: -; V gene: TRBV2; D gene: -; J gene: TRBJ2-7
CDR3 DNA: TGTGCCAGCAGCACAGGGACTAGCGGGGATCTGAACACCGGGGAGCTGTTTTTT; CDR3 protein: CASSTGTSGDLNTGELFF; clone size: -; V gene: TRBV9; D gene: TRBD2; J gene: TRBJ2-2
CDR3 DNA: TGTGCCACCAGTGATTGGAATTCAGGGGTGGAAGAGACCCAGTACTTC; CDR3 protein: CATSDWNSGVEETQYF; clone size: -; V gene: TRBV24-1; D gene: -; J gene: TRBJ2-5
CDR3 DNA: TGTGCCAGCAGCTTAATCAGGGGACCTAATGAAAAACTGTTTTTT; CDR3 protein: CASSLIRGPNEKLFF; clone size: few; V gene: TRBV7-6; D gene: -; J gene: TRBJ1-4
CDR3 DNA: TGTGCCAGCAGCTTAACGGGGGACACTAGCACAGATACGCAGTATTTT; CDR3 protein: CASSLTGDTSTDTQYF; clone size: -; V gene: TRBV5-5; D gene: -; J gene: TRBJ2-3
CDR3 DNA: TGTGCCAGCAGCTCTGACTTTGGAGGCGATCGACCCTACGAGCAGTACTTC; CDR3 protein: CASSSDFGGDRPYEQYF; clone size: -; V gene: TRBV7-2; D gene: -; J gene: TRBJ2-7
CDR3 DNA: TGCAGTGCTAGACCCGGAACCTACAATGAGCAGTTCTTC; CDR3 protein: CSARPGTYNEQFF; clone size: -; V gene: TRBV20-1; D gene: -; J gene: TRBJ2-1
CDR3 DNA: TGTGCCAGCAGTGGCCCGGGACAGTCCTACGAGCAGTACTTC; CDR3 protein: CASSGPGQSYEQYF; clone size: once; V gene: TRBV2; D gene: TRBD1; J gene: TRBJ2-7
CDR3 DNA: TGCAGTGCTAGACCGGGACTAACACAAGAGACCCAGTACTTC; CDR3 protein: CSARPGLTQETQYF; clone size: -; V gene: TRBV20-1; D gene: TRBD2; J gene: TRBJ2-5
CDR3 DNA: TGTGCCAGCAGCTTCCCCCAGGTCCCAGGGGCCCAGTACTTC; CDR3 protein: CASSFPQVPGAQYF; clone size: -; V gene: TRBV11-2; D gene: -; J gene: TRBJ2-5
CDR3 DNA: TGTGCCACCAGCAGAGATCTGGGACAGGGTTCCGGGGAGCTGTTTTTT; CDR3 protein: CATSRDLGQGSGELFF; clone size: -; V gene: TRBV15; D gene: TRBD1; J gene: TRBJ2-2
CDR3 DNA: TGTGCCAGCAGCTTAGGGACTAGGAACACAGATACGCAGTATTTT; CDR3 protein: CASSLGTRNTDTQYF; clone size: -; V gene: TRBV7-2; D gene: TRBD2; J gene: TRBJ2-3
CDR3 DNA: TGTGCCAGCAGCGTGCCTCAGGGTCAAGAGACCCAGTACTTC; CDR3 protein: CASSVPQGQETQYF; clone size: once; V gene: TRBV5-6; D gene: -; J gene: TRBJ2-5
CDR3 DNA: TGTGCCAGCAGCTCCACGTGCGCTAGAGCCACGGAGACCCAGTACTTC; CDR3 protein: CASSSTCARATETQYF; clone size: -; V gene: TRBV7-9; D gene: -; J gene: TRBJ2-5
CDR3 DNA: TGCGCCAGCCAGATGGGACAGACTCAAGAGACCCAGTACTTC; CDR3 protein: CASQMGQTQETQYF; clone size: -; V gene: TRBV5-1; D gene: TRBD1; J gene: TRBJ2-5
CDR3 DNA: TGTGCCAGCAGCTTAGGTGGACTAGCGGGGGTTGAGACCCAGTACTTC; CDR3 protein: CASSLGGLAGVETQYF; clone size: -; V gene: TRBV7-6; D gene: TRBD2; J gene: TRBJ2-5
CDR3 DNA: TGTGCCACCCAAGACAGGGGACATACGGGGCATACTAAGTTCTTC; CDR3 protein: CATQDRGHTGHTKFF; clone size: -; V gene: TRBV2; D gene: TRBD1; J gene: TRBJ2-1
CDR3 DNA: TGTGCCAGCAGCGTAGAAGCGGGGGCCAGCTCCTACAATGAGCAGTTCTTC; CDR3 protein: CASSVEAGASSYNEQFF; clone size: few; V gene: TRBV9; D gene: TRBD2; J gene: TRBJ2-1
CDR3 DNA: TGTGCCAGCAGTTCCCCGGGAGCGTCCTACGAGCAGTACTTC; CDR3 protein: CASSSPGASYEQYF; clone size: -; V gene: TRBV28; D gene: -; J gene: TRBJ2-7
CDR3 DNA: TGTGCCAGTAGCCTACGGGGGGACAGTCCCCGTCAGCAGTACTTC; CDR3 protein: CASSLRGDSPRQQYF; clone size: few; V gene: TRBV19; D gene: -; J gene: TRBJ2-5
CDR3 DNA: TGTGCCAGCAGCTTAGGGCCAGCGGTGGCCTACAATGAGCAGTTCTTC; CDR3 protein: CASSLGPAVAYNEQFF; clone size: -; V gene: TRBV7-2; D gene: -; J gene: TRBJ2-1
CDR3 DNA: TGTGCCAGCAGCGTAGGTTCAGAGTCTGTCGGCTACACCTTC; CDR3 protein: CASSVGSESVGYTF; clone size: -; V gene: TRBV9; D gene: -; J gene: TRBJ1-2
CDR3 DNA: TGCAGTGCTAGAATTCTAGCGGGAGGGCTCCTGACGCAGTATTTT; CDR3 protein: CSARILAGGLLTQYF; clone size: -; V gene: TRBV20-1; D gene: TRBD2; J gene: TRBJ2-3